This is a list of T cell receptor beta chains from one sample in a study of memory CD4+ T cells and cytomegalovirus serostatus. Profiling relied on immunoSEQ multiplex PCR, and the TCRdb table lists in-frame clones only, not all of them. The repertoire holds some 52,000 clones, with approximately 78% as singletons. The sample taken for sequencing was memory CD4+ T cells from blood. Receptors originate from an adult in good health and CMV-seronegative. CDR3s leave out the opening cysteine and the closing phenylalanine or tryptophan. A D gene is named only where the DNA matches it firmly.

J gene,V gene,D gene,CDR3 protein
TRBJ1-3,TRBV6-1,TRBD1,ASSDRTGGGNTIY
TRBJ1-2,TRBV18,-,ASSPRTDFGYT
TRBJ1-6,TRBV7-2,-,ASSFPSRVYNSPLH
TRBJ2-7,TRBV2,-,ATKDRISYEQY
TRBJ2-6,TRBV10-3,-,AISVGSLAGANVLT
TRBJ2-6,TRBV6-6,-,ASSLSGANVLT
TRBJ1-4,TRBV9,-,ASSRDGSSTNEKLF
TRBJ2-6,TRBV28,TRBD2,ASHEAGRVSSSGANVLT
TRBJ1-1,TRBV5-6,-,ASSSPRTVFEAF
TRBJ1-2,TRBV27,-,ASTLRSGVFSNYGYT
TRBJ2-1,TRBV15,TRBD1,ATSNDRGLSYEQF
TRBJ1-1,TRBV29-1,TRBD1,STWTGGMNTEAF
TRBJ1-2,TRBV5-6,-,ASSSWGGGYGYT
TRBJ1-2,TRBV7-3,-,ASSATRGANYGYT
TRBJ2-5,TRBV30,TRBD1,AWSKTGQQETQY